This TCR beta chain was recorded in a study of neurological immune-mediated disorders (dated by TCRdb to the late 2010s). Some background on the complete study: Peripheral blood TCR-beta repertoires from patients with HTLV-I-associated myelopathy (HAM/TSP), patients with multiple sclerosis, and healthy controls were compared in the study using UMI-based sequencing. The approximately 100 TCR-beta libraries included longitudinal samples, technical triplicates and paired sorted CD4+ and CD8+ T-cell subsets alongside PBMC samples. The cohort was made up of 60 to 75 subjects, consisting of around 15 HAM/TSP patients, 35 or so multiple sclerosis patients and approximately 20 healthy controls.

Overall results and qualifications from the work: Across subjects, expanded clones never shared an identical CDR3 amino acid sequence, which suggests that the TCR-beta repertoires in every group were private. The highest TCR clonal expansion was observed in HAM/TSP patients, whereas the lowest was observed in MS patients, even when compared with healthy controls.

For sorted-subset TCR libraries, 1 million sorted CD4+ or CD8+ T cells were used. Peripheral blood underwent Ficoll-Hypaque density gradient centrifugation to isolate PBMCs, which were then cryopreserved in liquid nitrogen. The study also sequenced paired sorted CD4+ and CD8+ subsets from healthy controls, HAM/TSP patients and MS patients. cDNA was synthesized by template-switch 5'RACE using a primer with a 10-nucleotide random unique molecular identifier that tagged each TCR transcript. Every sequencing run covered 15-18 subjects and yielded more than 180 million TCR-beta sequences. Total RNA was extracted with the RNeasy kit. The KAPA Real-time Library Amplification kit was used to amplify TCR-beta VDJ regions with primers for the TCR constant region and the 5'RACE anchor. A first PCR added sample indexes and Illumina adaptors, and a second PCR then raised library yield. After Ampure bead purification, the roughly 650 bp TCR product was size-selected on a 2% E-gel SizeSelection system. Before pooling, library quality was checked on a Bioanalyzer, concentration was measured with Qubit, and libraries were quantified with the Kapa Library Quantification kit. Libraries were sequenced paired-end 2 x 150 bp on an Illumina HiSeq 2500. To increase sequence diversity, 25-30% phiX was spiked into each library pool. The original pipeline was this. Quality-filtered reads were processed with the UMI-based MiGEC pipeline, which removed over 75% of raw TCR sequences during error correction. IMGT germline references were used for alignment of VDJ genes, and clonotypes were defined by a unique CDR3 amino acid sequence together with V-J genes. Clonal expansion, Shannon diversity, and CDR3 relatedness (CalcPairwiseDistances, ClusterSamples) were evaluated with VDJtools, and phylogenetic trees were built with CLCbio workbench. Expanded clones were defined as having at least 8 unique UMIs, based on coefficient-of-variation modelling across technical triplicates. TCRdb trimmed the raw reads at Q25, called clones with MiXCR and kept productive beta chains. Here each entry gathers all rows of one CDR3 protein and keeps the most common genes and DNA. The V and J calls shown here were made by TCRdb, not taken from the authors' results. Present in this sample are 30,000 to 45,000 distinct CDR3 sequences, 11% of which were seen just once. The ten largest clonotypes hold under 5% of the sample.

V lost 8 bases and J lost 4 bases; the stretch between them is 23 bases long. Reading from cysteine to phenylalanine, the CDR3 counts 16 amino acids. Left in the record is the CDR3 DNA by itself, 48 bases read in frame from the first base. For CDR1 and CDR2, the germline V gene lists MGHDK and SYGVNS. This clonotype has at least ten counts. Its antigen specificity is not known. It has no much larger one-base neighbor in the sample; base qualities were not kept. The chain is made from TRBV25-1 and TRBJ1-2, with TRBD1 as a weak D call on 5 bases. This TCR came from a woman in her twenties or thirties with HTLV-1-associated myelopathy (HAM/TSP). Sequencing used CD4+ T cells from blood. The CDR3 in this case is CASPERQWDGPYGYTF. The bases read TGTGCCAGCCCAGAGCGACAATGGGACGGACCCTATGGCTACACCTTC.